The clone carrying this T cell receptor (beta chain) was detected once. Its antigen is not known. Profiled with immunoSEQ multiplex PCR; TCRdb holds only in-frame clones, not every one. The sample records some 28,000 clones, 55% to 65% being singletons. The CDR3 contains 15 residues. Germline V gene lookup returns CDR1 SGHDN and CDR2 FVKESK. V lost 4 bases and J 4 bases, leaving 15 bases between the germline ends. Following a 10-day culture, CD4+ T cells were purified. All vaccine recipients tested negative for nucleocapsid antibodies and had never contracted SARS-CoV-2 infection. The data originate from a study of vaccination effects on CD4 cells after COVID-19. Whole-study context: A few million PBMC per well received 9 to 10 IU/ml IL-2 and around 9.8 ug/ml peptides in culture.

The chain couples TRBV14 to TRBJ2-3, with D maybe TRBD2 (5 bases). This clonotype was sampled from a human donor who received a COVID-19 vaccine. Sequencing used CD4+ T cells from PBMCs cultured without peptide, obtained before COVID-19 vaccination. In DNA, the CDR3 is TGTGCCAGCAGCCCCTACGGTAGAGGGCCAGATACGCAGTATTTT. Protein product: CASSPYGRGPDTQYF.